The clone carrying this T cell receptor beta chain was found once. Study processing details: Reference gene primer amplification gave estimated nucleated cell counts. Profiled with immunoSEQ multiplex PCR; TCRdb holds only in-frame clones, not every one. For V, J and clone size, that table is used; D and trimming come from the DNA. The table shows 360,000 or so clones, with roughly 89% occurring only once. Patients of the Seattle cohort, enrolled during active infection, were followed longitudinally. The sample belongs to a study of blood T cell repertoires in COVID-19. Overall study context: COVID-19 samples, acute and convalescent, were from the United States, Italy and Spain.

The CDR3 has 13 amino acids. Germline CDR1 reads MDHEN; CDR2 reads SYDVKM. V lost 11 bases and J lost 7; bases outside the gene matches: 7. This chain uses TRBV28 with TRBJ2-1; 11 bases line up with TRBD1. The sequenced sample consisted of peripheral blood. This TCR was sampled from an older woman with COVID-19, enrolled during active disease. The CDR3 coding sequence is TGTGCCGGACGGACAGGGGGCCGGAATGAGCAGTTCTTC. This translates into CAGRTGGRNEQFF.